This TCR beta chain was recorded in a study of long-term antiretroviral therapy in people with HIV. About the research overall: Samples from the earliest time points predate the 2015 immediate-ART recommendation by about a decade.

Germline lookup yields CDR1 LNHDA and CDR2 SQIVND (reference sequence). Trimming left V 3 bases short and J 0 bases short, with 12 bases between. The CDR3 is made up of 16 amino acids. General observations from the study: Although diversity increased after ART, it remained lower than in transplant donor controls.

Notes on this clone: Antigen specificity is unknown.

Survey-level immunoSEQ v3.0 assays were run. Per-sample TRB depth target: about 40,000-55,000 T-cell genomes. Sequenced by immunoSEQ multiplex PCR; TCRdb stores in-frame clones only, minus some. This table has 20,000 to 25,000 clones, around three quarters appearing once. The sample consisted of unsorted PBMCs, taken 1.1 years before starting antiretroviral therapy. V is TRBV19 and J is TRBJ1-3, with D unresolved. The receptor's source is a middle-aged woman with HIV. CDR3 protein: CASSIRPSSSGNTIYF. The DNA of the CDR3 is TGTGCCAGTAGTATTCGGCCCTCGAGCTCTGGAAACACCATATATTTT.